Sequencing of this T cell receptor beta chain was carried out in a study of T-cell memory formation after mild COVID-19. Broader study findings: Clones contracting day 15 to 85 were balanced CD4/CD8; later expanders leaned CD4+.

This clonotype was found a few times. Its antigen is not identified. The CDR3 is 15 residues long. Trimming took 10 bases from V and 7 from J; bases not matched to a gene: 10. The germline CDR1 and CDR2 sequences are MNHEY and SVGEGT. TCRdb independently ran MiXCR on the 5' RACE reads; one entry per CDR3 protein. The data contain about 470,000 distinct CDR3 sequences, about 23% of them singletons. The TCR comes from an adult woman who had mild COVID-19 (a few samples of this study predate the infection). Cell type and time point are not known. The V and J genes are TRBV6-2 or TRBV6-3 and TRBJ2-2, with 12 bases lining up with TRBD2. What was sequenced was PBMCs or a T cell subset sorted from them (not recorded which). The CDR3 reads CATTGRLAGVGELFF. CDR3 coding DNA: TGTGCCACCACCGGCAGACTAGCGGGAGTCGGGGAGCTGTTTTTT.